The 20 T cell receptor beta chains listed next were all sequenced from one sample in a study of blood T cell repertoires in COVID-19. Only in-frame clones appear in the TCRdb table, and some are missing; sequencing was by immunoSEQ multiplex PCR. Among fewer than 200,000 clones listed, over 80% were seen once. The sequencing input was peripheral blood. These receptors originate from a woman aged 45-65 years with acute or convalescent COVID-19.

The chain employs TRBV11-2 and TRBJ1-2; 12 bases fit TRBD1. Germline assignment: CDR1 SGHAT and CDR2 FQNNGV. The ends lost 5 bases at V and 4 bases at J; junction bases unmatched: 8. The CDR3 loop spans 16 amino acids. DNA of the CDR3: TGTGCCAGCAGCCCGGCCGGGACAGGGGGCGTCTATGGCTACACCTTC. It specifies CASSPAGTGGVYGYTF. Together with reference TRBV11-2 and TRBJ1-2, the CDR3 gives the full variable domain: EAGVAQSPRYKIIEKRQSVAFWCNPISGHATLYWYQQILGQGPKLLIQFQNNGVVDDSQLPKDRFSAERLKGVDSTLKIQPAKLEDSAVYLCASSPAGTGGVYGYTFGSGTRLTVV.

The chain combines TRBV5-1 with TRBJ1-1; D is possibly TRBD1 (5 bases). The V and J ends lost 3 bases and 7 bases respectively, with 13 bases between them. Germline V gene data show CDR1 as SGHRS and CDR2 as YFSETQ. The CDR3 length is 13 residues. CDR3 in amino acids: CASSWMGGDEAFF. Written as DNA, the CDR3 is TGCGCCAGCAGCTGGATGGGGGGAGATGAAGCTTTCTTT.

V gene TRBV5-1 combines with J gene TRBJ2-3, with 7 bases fitting TRBD1. There are 15 residues in the CDR3. Germline CDR1 is SGHRS and CDR2 is YFSETQ. J lost 1 base, V lost 4 bases, and 6 bases had no gene match. The CDR3 DNA sequence: TGCGCCAGCAGCCAAACAGGGGCCCGCACAGATACGCAGTATTTT. As protein: CASSQTGARTDTQYF. Full variable domain (missing parts from reference TRBV5-1 and TRBJ2-3): KAGVTQTPRYLIKTRGQQVTLSCSPISGHRSVSWYQQTPGQGLQFLFEYFSETQRNKGNFPGRFSGRQFSNSRSEMNVSTLELGDSALYLCASSQTGARTDTQYFGPGTRLTVL.

The rearrangement joins TRBV12-3 or TRBV12-4 to TRBJ1-2; D unresolved. V was trimmed by 7 bases and J by 4 bases, leaving 10 bases between them. CDR3 length: 12 amino acids. CDR3 protein: CASTYRGYGYTF. The CDR3, as DNA: TGTGCCAGCACCTATAGAGGCTATGGCTACACCTTC.

The chain joins TRBV3-1 (or the pseudogene TRBV3-2) to TRBJ2-7, with D uncertain. Trimming left V 1 base short and J 3 bases short, with 7 bases between. Germline V gene lookup returns CDR1 LGHDT and CDR2 YNNKEL (reference sequence). The CDR3 runs 13 residues. The CDR3 DNA follows: TGTGCCAGCAGCCAAGGTAGCAACTACGAGCAGTACTTC. Translation: CASSQGSNYEQYF.

This clone occurred once. J is TRBJ1-2 and V is TRBV5-4, with D possibly matching TRBD1 (5 bases). The length of the CDR3 is 13 residues. Trimming shortened V by 4 bases and J by 6 bases, and 13 bases separated the two germline ends. The germline CDR1 and CDR2 sequences are SGHNT and YYREEE (reference sequence). The CDR3 protein is CASSPPGSDGYTF. CDR3 bases: TGTGCCAGCAGCCCTCCAGGGTCGGATGGCTACACCTTC.

The chain employs TRBV30 and TRBJ1-5; D might be TRBD1 (5 bases). The CDR3 spans 13 residues. Trimming cost V 1 base and J 3 bases, with 7 bases left between them. CDR1 and CDR2 from the germline V gene are GTSNPN and SVGIG (reference sequence). CDR3 sequence (DNA): TGTGCCTGGAGTGAGGGGTTCAATCAGCCCCAGCATTTT. It encodes CAWSEGFNQPQHF.

The rearrangement uses TRBV7-2 and TRBJ2-7, with 11 bases matching TRBD2. CDR1 and CDR2 from the germline V gene are SGHTA and FQGNSA. This CDR3 has 16 amino acids. Trimming removed 6 bases from V and 1 base from J; junction bases left unmatched: 8. CDR3 nucleotide sequence: TGTGCCAGCAGGGGGGTACTAGCGGGAGAATCCTACGAGCAGTACTTC. This translates into CASRGVLAGESYEQYF.

This chain's CDR3 is CASSSSFSSYNEQFF. The DNA of the CDR3 is TGTGCCAGTAGTTCATCATTTAGCTCCTACAATGAGCAGTTCTTC. The rearrangement joins TRBV19 to TRBJ2-1; no clear D gene. V shed 5 bases and J shed 0 bases, with 11 bases lying between them. Germline values: CDR1 LNHDA, CDR2 SQIVND (reference sequence). The CDR3 sequence is 15 residues long.

The genes are TRBV15 and TRBJ2-1; D is possibly TRBD1 (6 bases). This CDR3 region has 15 residues. V was clipped by 1 base and J by 4 bases, with 11 bases between them. Germline V gene data show CDR1 as LNHNV and CDR2 as YYDKDF (reference sequence). The CDR3 nucleotides are TGTGCCACCAGCAGAGCCCCCGGGACATACAATGAGCAGTTCTTC. Protein product: CATSRAPGTYNEQFF.

The rearrangement links TRBV18 to TRBJ1-4; TRBD1 matches at 7 bases. The CDR3 covers 15 residues. Germline V gene sequence: CDR1 KGHSH, CDR2 LQKENI. With V trimmed by 0 bases and J by 4 bases, 2 bases remained unmatched. CDR3 sequence (DNA): TGTGCCAGCTCACCACCGGGGACAGATAATGAAAAACTGTTTTTT. It codes for CASSPPGTDNEKLFF.

The chain uses TRBV5-1 and TRBJ2-1; D perhaps matches TRBD2 (7 bases). This CDR3 spans 14 amino acids. The V end was cut by 4 bases, the J end by 7 bases, with 15 bases between. The germline gives CDR1 SGHRS, CDR2 YFSETQ. The DNA of the CDR3 is TGCGCCAGCAGCCGAAAAGGGGGGGCGAATGAGCAGTTCTTC. It translates to CASSRKGGANEQFF.

The rearrangement uses TRBV18 and TRBJ1-4; 9 bases agree with TRBD1. The CDR3 is 14 residues long. Germline CDR1 and CDR2: KGHSH and LQKENI. V was pared by 6 bases and J by 5 bases, with 4 bases of the junction left unmatched. The CDR3: CASSAGTGNEKLFF. The CDR3 DNA sequence: TGTGCCAGCTCCGCCGGGACAGGGAATGAAAAACTGTTTTTT.

The rearrangement links TRBV7-9 to TRBJ1-1; a possible D gene is TRBD1 (6 bases). Germline V gene data show CDR1 as SEHNR and CDR2 as FQNEAQ (reference sequence). V lost 1 base to trimming and J lost 6 bases, with 9 bases between them. The CDR3 spans 13 residues. CDR3 in amino acids: CASSLEQGAEAFF. CDR3 DNA: TGTGCCAGCAGCTTAGAACAGGGTGCTGAAGCTTTCTTT. The variable domain in full, completed from reference TRBV7-9 and TRBJ1-1, reads DTGVSQNPRHKITKRGQNVTFRCDPISEHNRLYWYRQTLGQGPEFLTYFQNEAQLEKSRLLSDRFSAERPKGSFSTLEIQRTEQGDSAMYLCASSLEQGAEAFFGQGTRLTVV.

The chain recombines TRBV11-2 with TRBJ2-5; no reliable D call. The CDR3 is made up of 14 amino acids. CDR1 and CDR2 from the germline V gene are SGHAT and FQNNGV. Trimming removed 4 bases from V and 2 bases from J, with 11 bases in between. CDR3 sequence: CASSSTTTQETQYF. CDR3 bases: TGTGCCAGCAGCTCAACGACAACTCAAGAGACCCAGTACTTC.

In its sample, this clone was seen once. The chain employs TRBV6-5 and TRBJ2-6; D gene unclear. The V end was cut by 2 bases, the J end by 0 bases, with 8 bases between. Germline V gene lookup returns CDR1 MNHEY and CDR2 SVGAGI. This CDR3 has 16 residues. The CDR3 nucleotides read TGTGCCAGCAGTTACGTGGGCAGCTCTGGGGCCAACGTCCTGACTTTC. Its protein product is CASSYVGSSGANVLTF.

This clone was seen a few times. The chain combines TRBV19 with TRBJ2-3; possibly TRBD1 for D (5 bases). The germline V gene has CDR1 LNHDA and CDR2 SQIVND (reference sequence). This CDR3 contains 15 residues. Trimming left V 6 bases short and J 3 bases short, with 16 bases between. The CDR3 reads CASRRQWFGTDTQYF. CDR3 nucleotide sequence: TGTGCCAGTAGAAGACAGTGGTTTGGGACAGATACGCAGTATTTT. The full variable domain, rest sourced from reference TRBV19 and TRBJ2-3, is DGGITQSPKYLFRKEGQNVTLSCEQNLNHDAMYWYRQDPGQGLRLIYYSQIVNDFQKGDIAEGYSVSREKKESFPLTVTSAQKNPTAFYLCASRRQWFGTDTQYFGPGTRLTVL.

The chain carries TRBV24-1 and TRBJ2-7, with 8 bases aligning to TRBD1. This CDR3 is built from 15 residues. V was clipped by 4 bases and J by 6 bases; unmatched bases: 10. Per the germline V gene, CDR1 is KGHDR and CDR2 is SFDVKD. CDR3: CATSDSGQGLGEQYF. The CDR3 DNA reads as TGTGCCACCAGTGACTCCGGACAGGGTCTCGGCGAGCAGTACTTC.

The chain carries TRBV19 and TRBJ2-7, with 11 bases identical to TRBD1. The CDR3 extends over 12 amino acids. The J segment lost 7 bases and the V segment lost 7 bases, leaving 3 bases of the junction unmatched. CDR1 is LNHDA and CDR2 is SQIVND in the germline V gene (reference sequence). CDR3 sequence: CASNRDRGEQYF. The CDR3 coding sequence is TGTGCCAGTAACAGGGACAGGGGGGAGCAGTACTTC.

This chain joins TRBV4-2 and TRBJ2-3; TRBD2 matches at 7 bases. CDR1 and CDR2 (germline): LGHNA, YNFKEQ. CDR3 length: 15 residues. V shed 1 base and J 10 bases; nucleotides not matched to a gene: 11. CDR3 DNA: TGTGCCAGCAGCCAAGGAGTGTTCGGTGGGAGGGCGCAGTATTTT. Its protein product is CASSQGVFGGRAQYF.